These T cell receptor beta chains were read from a single sample in a study of OX40 agonist ivuxolimab in advanced cancers. Sequencing was performed with immunoSEQ multiplex PCR; in TCRdb, only in-frame clones are kept and a portion is missing. The sample lists tens of thousands of clones, about 80% seen once, with 23% in the top ten. This material consisted of CD4+ or CD8+ T cells sorted from blood, taken in a trial of the OX40 agonist ivuxolimab. The receptors derive from an adult with an advanced solid tumor such as melanoma, head and neck, liver or kidney cancer. Both conserved end residues are part of each CDR3. The size field is filled for only some rows; it gives once, few, many or a size class.

clone size | V gene | CDR3 protein
. | TRBV5-4 | CASSLALGGAEAFF
few | TRBV6-5 | CASSWTGGNQPQHF
. | TRBV6-1 | CASKWGTDTQYF
. | TRBV15 | CATSTEIGLAGGNEQFF
. | TRBV4-1 | CASSQWVSYEQYF
once | TRBV5-4 | CASSFPSGQGYEQYF
few | TRBV6-5 | CASSVRVEVSPLHF
. | TRBV27 | CASSEWAVLGDTGELFF
. | TRBV2 | CASSPDWSMYEQYF
. | TRBV7-9 | CASSQSAEGVPYEQYF
. | TRBV6-5 | CASSYSRAGRNTIYF
. | TRBV30 | CAWSEVGELFF
. | TRBV9 | CASSVEGVRSPLHF
. | TRBV13 | CASSHTGVVNTGELFF
. | TRBV7-6 | CASSPDWGAGTGELFF
. | TRBV5-6 | CASSPGSTDTQYF
. | TRBV28 | CASSLLQRNEQFF
. | TRBV19 | CASSIDLEGEGLKGYTF
. | TRBV2 | CASKRDLRNEQFF
. | TRBV13 | CASRLEGGELFF
. | TRBV14 | CASSQDLLAGGPVQFF
medium-sized | TRBV5-4 | CASSRGTGDEQYF
. | TRBV9 | CASSVAGGRTDTQYF
. | TRBV5-1 | CASSLAPIYGYTF
medium-sized | TRBV6-5 | CASSYSVRTMNTEAFF
. | TRBV7-2 | CASSLNPVTEAFF
. | TRBV27 | CASSLQGLWTEAFF
. | TRBV7-8 | CASSPGTVYEQYF
. | TRBV4-1 | CASSPLGGRGDEAFF